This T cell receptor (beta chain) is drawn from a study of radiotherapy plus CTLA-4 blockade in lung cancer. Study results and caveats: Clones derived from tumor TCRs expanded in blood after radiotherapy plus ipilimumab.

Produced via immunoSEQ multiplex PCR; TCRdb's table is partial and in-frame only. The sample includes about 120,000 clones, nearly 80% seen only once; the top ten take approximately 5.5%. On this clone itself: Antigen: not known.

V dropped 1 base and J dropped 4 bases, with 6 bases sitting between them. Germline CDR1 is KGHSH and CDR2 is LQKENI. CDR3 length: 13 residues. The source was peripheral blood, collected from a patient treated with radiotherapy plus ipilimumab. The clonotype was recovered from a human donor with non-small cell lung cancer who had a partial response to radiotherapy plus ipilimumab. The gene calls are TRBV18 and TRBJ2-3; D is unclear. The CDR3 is CASSPRVADTQYF. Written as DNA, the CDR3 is TGTGCCAGCTCACCACGAGTTGCAGATACGCAGTATTTT.